This section outlines one T cell receptor beta chain sequence together with its context. This record belongs to a study of T cell changes during pregnancy in multiple sclerosis. The germline gives CDR1 MNHEY, CDR2 SMNVEV (reference sequence). The CDR3 spans 15 residues. The V end was cut by 3 bases, the J end by 8 bases, with 14 bases between. This table comes from immunoSEQ multiplex PCR, and its TCRdb copy is limited to in-frame clones, with some not included. Of around 50,000 clones listed, 75% to 90% are singletons. The sequenced sample was CD8+ T cells from peripheral blood mononuclear cells, obtained in the second trimester of pregnancy. V is TRBV27 and J is TRBJ1-6; tentative D call: TRBD1 (5 bases). This clonotype was sampled from a female donor with multiple sclerosis, enrolled in a pregnancy study. CDR3 amino acids: CASSLAGGGHSPLHF. The CDR3 DNA is TGTGCCAGCAGTTTGGCGGGGGGAGGGCATTCACCCCTCCACTTT.